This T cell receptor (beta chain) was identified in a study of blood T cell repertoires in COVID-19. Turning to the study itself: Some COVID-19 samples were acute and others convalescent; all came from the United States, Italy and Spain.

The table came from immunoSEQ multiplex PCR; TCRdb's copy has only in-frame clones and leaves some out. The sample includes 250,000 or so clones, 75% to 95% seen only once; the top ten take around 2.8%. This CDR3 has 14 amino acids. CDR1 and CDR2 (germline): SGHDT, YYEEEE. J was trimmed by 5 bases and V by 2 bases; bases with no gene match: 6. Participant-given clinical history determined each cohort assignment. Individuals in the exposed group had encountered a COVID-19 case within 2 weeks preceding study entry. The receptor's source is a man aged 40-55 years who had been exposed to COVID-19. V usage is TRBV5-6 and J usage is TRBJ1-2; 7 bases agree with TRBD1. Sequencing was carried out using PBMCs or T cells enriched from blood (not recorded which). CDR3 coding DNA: TGTGCCAGCAGCTTAGGGGGCGCCAGGTATGGCTACACCTTC. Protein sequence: CASSLGGARYGYTF.